Listed here is a single T cell receptor beta chain. Its antigen is still unknown. This entry belongs to a study of STAT5B mutations in CD4+ large granular lymphocyte leukemia. Findings and caveats of the study: Compared with healthy controls (2/35), patient top clones favored TRBV06 (8/27).

The survey-level immunoSEQ assay was used. Method: immunoSEQ multiplex PCR; TCRdb's copy keeps in-frame clones and lacks some. The repertoire holds some 27,000 clones, with approximately 75% as singletons. V gave up 2 bases and J gave up 10 bases, with 11 bases separating them. Germline CDR1 and CDR2: SGHDT and YYEEEE. The CDR3 loop spans 12 amino acids. Sequenced material: CD4+ T cells from blood buffy coats. This receptor was taken from a human donor in good health. The chain employs TRBV5-6 and TRBJ2-3, with a weak D call TRBD1 (6 bases). CDR3 loop: CASSFATGPQYF. The CDR3 DNA is TGTGCCAGCAGCTTCGCGACAGGACCGCAGTATTTT.